Below, 7 T cell receptor beta chains from the same sample are listed, as sequenced in a study of control samples from healthy donors and cancer patients. Measured with immunoSEQ multiplex PCR; TCRdb has only the in-frame clones, and not every one. The sample includes about 92,000 clones, almost 85% of them seen just once. Sequencing was done on a sample of blood. These receptors all stem from a woman in her sixties in good health.

The rearrangement uses TRBV19 and TRBJ2-5, with TRBD1 matching 12 bases. J was trimmed by 5 bases and V by 1 base; bases with no gene match: 2. The CDR3 consists of 15 residues. Germline V gene sequence: CDR1 LNHDA, CDR2 SQIVND (reference sequence). Here the CDR3 DNA reads TGTGCCAGTAGTATAGGGGGGACAGGGGGCGAGACCCAGTACTTC. This encodes CASSIGGTGGETQYF.

This rearrangement joins TRBV19 to TRBJ2-6, with TRBD2 identical over 7 bases. Germline CDR1 reads LNHDA; CDR2 reads SQIVND (reference sequence). CDR3 length equals 16 residues. The ends lost 3 bases at V and 2 bases at J; junction bases unmatched: 4. The CDR3 loop is CASSIGSGAGANVLTF. As DNA, the CDR3 is TGTGCCAGTAGTATCGGGAGCGGGGCTGGGGCCAACGTCCTGACTTTC.

The rearrangement uses TRBV21-1 and TRBJ1-4; no check of the table's D call, TRBD1, against the DNA was made. TRBV21-1 is a documented pseudogene. This CDR3 is built from 16 residues. CDR3 sequence reads: CASSKSAQGTNEKLFF. The CDR3 DNA follows: TGTGCCAGCAGCAAATCGGCTCAGGGTACCAATGAAAAACTGTTTTTT.

This chain joins TRBV10-1 and TRBJ2-5, with TRBD2 matching 7 bases. Germline CDR1 and CDR2: WNHNN and SYGVQD (reference sequence). The CDR3 contains 13 residues. J lost 2 bases, V lost 4 bases, and 1 base had no gene match. CDR3 region: CASSGTRQETQYF. The CDR3 bases are TGCGCCAGCAGTGGGACTAGACAAGAGACCCAGTACTTC.

The genes are TRBV11-2 and TRBJ2-6; D call uncertain. This CDR3 is 16 amino acids long. V was pared by 1 base and J by 2 bases, with 9 bases between. From germline, CDR1 is SGHAT and CDR2 FQNNGV. The CDR3 protein is CASSLVGLTGANVLTF. The CDR3 DNA follows: TGTGCCAGCAGCTTAGTAGGCCTAACTGGGGCCAACGTCCTGACTTTC.

In its sample, this clone was seen once. The chain employs TRBV6-4 and TRBJ2-2; D not certain. The CDR3 contains 14 residues. The V gene's germline CDR1 is MRHNA and CDR2 SNTAGT. Trimming took 0 bases from V and 4 from J, leaving 6 bases between them. CDR3 nucleotides: TGTGCCAGCAGTGACTCTAGTGGCACCGGGGAGCTGTTTTTT. Residues: CASSDSSGTGELFF.

The chain is built from TRBV27 and TRBJ2-7, with TRBD1 as a possible D gene (6 bases). CDR1 and CDR2 (germline): MNHEY, SMNVEV (reference sequence). This CDR3 contains 15 residues. V was cut by 0 bases and J by 0 bases, with 9 bases left in between. The CDR3 sequence: CASSLSGHASYEQYF. CDR3 nucleotide sequence: TGTGCCAGCAGTTTATCGGGACATGCCTCCTACGAGCAGTACTTC.